The 26 T cell receptor beta chains below come from one sample, sequenced in a study of blood T cells in healthy people across ages. Through a sample-barcoded 5' primer and a J-beta primer mix, a second PCR was run for roughly 7 to 12 cycles. From the 5' RACE reads, TCRdb called clonotypes with MiXCR, one entry per CDR3 protein. The sample consists of 500,000 to 650,000 distinct CDR3 sequences, around 27% of them appearing once. The same data also went into a second study, on T cells of mothers and their children.

What was sequenced was blood. The receptors here all came from a boy aged 2 to 10 in good health.

This clonotype was observed a few times. This chain's CDR3 is CASRVPGGETQYF. DNA for the CDR3: TGTGCTAGTAGAGTCCCAGGAGGGGAGACCCAGTACTTC. The chain carries TRBV12-5 and TRBJ2-5, with D perhaps matching TRBD2 (6 bases). This CDR3 is built from 13 residues. Germline V gene data show CDR1 as LGHNT and CDR2 as FRNRAP. V lost 8 bases to trimming and J lost 5 bases, with 15 bases between them.

The rearrangement uses TRBV6-4 and TRBJ2-5, with D maybe TRBD2 (7 bases). The J call is doubtful: the DNA matches TRBJ2-1 better. The germline V gene encodes CDR1 MRHNA and CDR2 SNTAGT. The CDR3 is made up of 15 amino acids. In DNA, the CDR3 is TGTGCCAGCAGTGACTCGACGGGGGGCCCCAATGAGCAGTTCTTC. This gives the protein CASSDSTGGPNEQFF.

This clonotype was recorded a few times. This chain uses TRBV18 with TRBJ2-5; D is unresolved. CDR1 and CDR2 (germline): KGHSH, LQKENI. The CDR3 loop spans 13 amino acids. Trimming shortened V by 2 bases and J by 5 bases, and 9 bases separated the two germline ends. This CDR3 reads CASSPGIGETQYF. DNA of the CDR3: TGTGCCAGCTCACCAGGGATAGGTGAGACCCAGTACTTC.

This clonotype has a count of ten or more. J is TRBJ2-1 and V is TRBV18; D gene unclear. This CDR3 spans 12 amino acids. Trimming shortened V by 1 base and J by 7 bases, and 5 bases separated the two germline ends. Looked up from germline, CDR1 is KGHSH and CDR2 is LQKENI. Written as DNA, the CDR3 is TGTGCCAGCTCACCACAAGGAAATGAGCAGTTCTTC. Its translation is CASSPQGNEQFF.

The chain recombines TRBV11-2 with TRBJ2-7; D is possibly TRBD1 (5 bases). Trimming removed 6 bases from V and 5 bases from J, with 11 bases in between. This CDR3 comprises 12 residues. In germline, CDR1 is SGHAT, CDR2 FQNNGV. Written as DNA, the CDR3 is TGTGCCAGCAGACAGGACGGTGACGAGCAGTACTTC. Protein: CASRQDGDEQYF.

In this sample, this clonotype turned up a few times. The J gene is TRBJ2-1, the V gene TRBV2, with TRBD1 matching 7 bases. Trimming removed 6 bases from V and 6 bases from J; junction bases left unmatched: 11. From germline, CDR1 is SNHLY and CDR2 FYNNEI. CDR3 length equals 15 residues. For the CDR3, the DNA is TGTGCCAGCAGCCTCGACAGGGTAACTGGCAATGAGCAGTTCTTC. This gives the protein CASSLDRVTGNEQFF. Full variable domain (outside the CDR3, taken from reference TRBV2 and TRBJ2-1): EPEVTQTPSHQVTQMGQEVILRCVPISNHLYFYWYRQILGQKVEFLVSFYNNEISEKSEIFDDQFSVERPDGSNFTLKIRSTKLEDSAMYFCASSLDRVTGNEQFFGPGTRLTVL.

The chain is built from TRBV4-1 and TRBJ2-2, with TRBD2 matching over 9 bases. After removal of 2 bases from V and 3 bases from J, the junction contained 7 bases not matched to a gene. CDR3 length: 17 amino acids. Germline loops: CDR1 MGHRA, CDR2 YSYEKL. Here the CDR3 DNA reads TGCGCCAGCAGCCAACTTTCGCGGGGGGGCGACACCGGGGAGCTGTTTTTT. Amino acids: CASSQLSRGGDTGELFF.

This clonotype showed up many times. The chain employs TRBV29-1 and TRBJ1-1; the D gene is possibly TRBD1 (6 bases). There are 12 residues in the CDR3. V was cut by 7 bases and J by 1 base, with 10 bases left in between. CDR1 SQVTM and CDR2 ANQGSEA come from the germline V gene. The CDR3 loop reads CSASTGNTEAFF. The CDR3 DNA reads as TGCAGCGCCTCGACAGGGAACACTGAAGCTTTCTTT.

The gene calls are TRBV14 and TRBJ2-5; D perhaps matches TRBD2 (5 bases). This CDR3 is 14 amino acids long. Germline V gene data show CDR1 as SGHDN and CDR2 as FVKESK. Trimming stripped 5 bases from V and 1 base from J, with 11 bases between. CDR3 amino acids: CASSTQRTQETQYF. The CDR3 DNA follows: TGTGCCAGCAGCACCCAGCGGACCCAAGAGACCCAGTACTTC. Supplemented by reference TRBV14 and TRBJ2-5, the full variable domain reads EAGVTQFPSHSVIEKGQTVTLRCDPISGHDNLYWYRRVMGKEIKFLLHFVKESKQDESGMPNNRFLAERTGGTYSTLKVQPAELEDSGVYFCASSTQRTQETQYFGPGTRLLVL.

V usage is TRBV5-5 and J usage is TRBJ1-5; 7 nucleotides match TRBD1. Trimming at V came to 1 base and at J to 1 base, leaving 2 bases not matched to a gene. This CDR3 comprises 15 residues. The germline V gene encodes CDR1 SGHKS and CDR2 YYEKEE (reference sequence). CDR3 sequence (DNA): TGTGCCAGCAGCTTGCTACAGGGGAGCAATCAGCCCCAGCATTTT. Amino acids: CASSLLQGSNQPQHF.

This chain uses TRBV12-3 or TRBV12-4 with TRBJ2-3, with 9 bases identical to TRBD2. V lost 3 bases to trimming and J lost 4 bases; unmatched junction nucleotides: 11. This CDR3 has 17 residues. CDR3 sequence (DNA): TGTGCCAGCAGTTTGAGTAGCGGGAGAGCTAGCGCAGATACGCAGTATTTT. It encodes CASSLSSGRASADTQYF.

The chain carries TRBV20-1 and TRBJ2-1; maybe TRBD2 (5 bases). Trimming removed 0 bases at V and 0 bases at J, with 12 bases between. Germline V lookup: CDR1 DFQATT, CDR2 SNEGSKA (reference sequence). This CDR3 has 16 amino acids. CDR3 nucleotides: TGCAGTGCTAGAGATGGGGAGTGGGACTCCTACAATGAGCAGTTCTTC. It specifies CSARDGEWDSYNEQFF.

The chain uses TRBV15 and TRBJ2-3; the D gene is possibly TRBD2 (5 bases). The germline V gene has CDR1 LNHNV and CDR2 YYDKDF (reference sequence). This CDR3 region has 15 residues. Trimming removed 0 bases from V and 8 bases from J, with 15 bases in between. The CDR3 is CATSRDVAPEGTQYF. In DNA form, the CDR3 reads TGTGCCACCAGCAGAGATGTGGCCCCCGAGGGTACGCAGTATTTT.

The chain employs TRBV20-1 and TRBJ1-3; TRBD1 matches 9 bases. Germline V gene data show CDR1 as DFQATT and CDR2 as SNEGSKA (reference sequence). This CDR3 has 13 amino acids. V gave up 5 bases and J gave up 1 base; unmatched junction bases: 0. Here the CDR3 DNA reads TGCAGTGCTGGGACAGGGTCTGGAAACACCATATATTTT. It yields the protein CSAGTGSGNTIYF.

The DNA for the CDR3 is TGTGCCAGCAGTGACTCAGGGGGGCAGCATGAGCAGTTCTTC. Its translation is CASSDSGGQHEQFF. The V call is TRBV6-4, the J call TRBJ2-1, with D perhaps matching TRBD1 or TRBD2 (6 bases each). Between the trimmed V and J ends, which lost 0 bases and 8 bases, there was a span of 11 bases. Germline loops: CDR1 MRHNA, CDR2 SNTAGT. The CDR3 extends over 14 amino acids.

This clonotype was picked up many times. V is TRBV2 and J is TRBJ1-5, with 9 bases aligning to TRBD1. The CDR3 runs 17 residues. Germline lookup yields CDR1 SNHLY and CDR2 FYNNEI. V dropped 2 bases and J dropped 2; count of bases not matched to a gene: 7. The CDR3, as DNA: TGTGCCAGCAGTGAAATTGGGACAGGGTTTGGCAATCAGCCCCAGCATTTT. Protein: CASSEIGTGFGNQPQHF. The variable domain in full, completed from reference TRBV2 and TRBJ1-5, reads EPEVTQTPSHQVTQMGQEVILRCVPISNHLYFYWYRQILGQKVEFLVSFYNNEISEKSEIFDDQFSVERPDGSNFTLKIRSTKLEDSAMYFCASSEIGTGFGNQPQHFGDGTRLSIL.

V and J are TRBV15 and TRBJ2-1; D unresolved. Trimming took 0 bases from V and 3 from J, leaving 9 bases between them. The CDR3 has 15 amino acids. The germline V gene has CDR1 LNHNV and CDR2 YYDKDF (reference sequence). In DNA, the CDR3 is TGTGCCACCAGCAGAGAGGGAAAAATCTACAATGAGCAGTTCTTC. Protein product: CATSREGKIYNEQFF.

The chain couples TRBV27 to TRBJ2-5; possibly TRBD2 for D (6 bases). TRBJ2-1 explains the end of the DNA better; the J call may be wrong. CDR1 is MNHEY and CDR2 is SMNVEV in the germline V gene (reference sequence). The length of the CDR3 is 15 residues. This chain's CDR3 is CASSPQEGPYNEQFF. Here the CDR3 DNA reads TGTGCCAGCAGTCCACAGGAGGGACCATACAATGAGCAGTTCTTC.

Turning to this clonotype: Germline is not matched at one junction end, which may reflect a read error. The gene calls are TRBV5-1 and TRBJ2-2, with D possibly TRBD2 on 5 matching bases. This CDR3 region has 12 residues. Looked up from germline, CDR1 is SGHRS and CDR2 is YFSETQ. Written as DNA, the CDR3 is TGCGCCAGCAGCCTTGACGCCGGGGAGCTGCTTTTT. Protein sequence: CASSLDAGELLF.

This clonotype was seen more than once but under ten times. The V and J genes are TRBV5-1 and TRBJ2-5; D unresolved. TRBJ2-1 matches the DNA end more closely, so the J call is doubtful. The CDR3 covers 11 residues. CDR1 and CDR2 (germline): SGHRS, YFSETQ. CDR3 protein: CASSTNNEQFF. CDR3 nucleotide sequence: TGCGCCAGCAGCACGAACAATGAGCAGTTCTTC.

This clonotype was observed a handful of times. The J gene is TRBJ2-5, the V gene TRBV14; unclear D gene. Germline V gene data show CDR1 as SGHDN and CDR2 as FVKESK. Trimming shortened V by 4 bases and J by 2 bases, and 14 bases separated the two germline ends. The CDR3 spans 15 residues. This CDR3 is CASSLGDILQETQYF. The CDR3 nucleotides are TGTGCCAGCAGCCTAGGTGACATCCTACAAGAGACCCAGTACTTC. The variable domain in full, with the rest retrieved from reference TRBV14 and TRBJ2-5, is EAGVTQFPSHSVIEKGQTVTLRCDPISGHDNLYWYRRVMGKEIKFLLHFVKESKQDESGMPNNRFLAERTGGTYSTLKVQPAELEDSGVYFCASSLGDILQETQYFGPGTRLLVL.

The V and J genes are TRBV6-5 and TRBJ1-2; D unclear. V lost 2 bases, J lost 6 bases, and 10 bases lay in between. The CDR3 covers 13 residues. Per the germline V gene, CDR1 is MNHEY and CDR2 is SVGAGI. This CDR3 is CASSYPGSNGYTF. The CDR3 DNA sequence: TGTGCCAGCAGTTACCCGGGGAGTAATGGCTACACCTTC.

The chain combines TRBV29-1 with TRBJ1-2; 8 bases line up with TRBD1. Germline CDR1 reads SQVTM; CDR2 reads ANQGSEA. The trim removed 8 bases at V and 5 bases at J, leaving 7 bases unmatched. CDR3 length: 12 residues. The CDR3 loop reads CSTQTGAYGYTF. Written as DNA, the CDR3 is TGCAGCACGCAGACAGGGGCGTATGGCTACACCTTC.

V usage is TRBV7-9 and J usage is TRBJ2-7, with D possibly being TRBD1 (5 bases). V lost 4 bases, J lost 1 base, and 11 bases lay in between. Germline CDR1 and CDR2: SEHNR and FQNEAQ (reference sequence). The CDR3 spans 14 residues. CDR3 sequence reads: CASSSTTGSYEQYF. The DNA of the CDR3 is TGTGCCAGCAGCTCCACCACAGGTTCCTACGAGCAGTACTTC. The full variable domain, completed using reference TRBV7-9 and TRBJ2-7, is DTGVSQNPRHKITKRGQNVTFRCDPISEHNRLYWYRQTLGQGPEFLTYFQNEAQLEKSRLLSDRFSAERPKGSFSTLEIQRTEQGDSAMYLCASSSTTGSYEQYFGPGTRLTVT.

The gene calls are TRBV6-6 and TRBJ1-1; TRBD1 matches 8 bases. This CDR3 comprises 14 residues. Germline V lookup: CDR1 MNHNY, CDR2 SVGAGI (reference sequence). The V segment lost 5 bases and the J segment 0 bases; nucleotides outside the gene matches: 2. CDR3 DNA: TGTGCCAGCAGTAAGGGACAGGTGAACACTGAAGCTTTCTTT. It specifies CASSKGQVNTEAFF.

In its sample, this clonotype was seen a few times. The chain joins TRBV4-3 to TRBJ2-5; D is undetermined. The CDR3 length is 13 residues. Per germline, CDR1 LGHNA and CDR2 YSLEER. The V and J ends lost 0 bases and 5 bases respectively, with 7 bases between them. Written as DNA, the CDR3 is TGCGCCAGCAGCCAAGATGGGTGGGAGACCCAGTACTTC. Its protein product is CASSQDGWETQYF.